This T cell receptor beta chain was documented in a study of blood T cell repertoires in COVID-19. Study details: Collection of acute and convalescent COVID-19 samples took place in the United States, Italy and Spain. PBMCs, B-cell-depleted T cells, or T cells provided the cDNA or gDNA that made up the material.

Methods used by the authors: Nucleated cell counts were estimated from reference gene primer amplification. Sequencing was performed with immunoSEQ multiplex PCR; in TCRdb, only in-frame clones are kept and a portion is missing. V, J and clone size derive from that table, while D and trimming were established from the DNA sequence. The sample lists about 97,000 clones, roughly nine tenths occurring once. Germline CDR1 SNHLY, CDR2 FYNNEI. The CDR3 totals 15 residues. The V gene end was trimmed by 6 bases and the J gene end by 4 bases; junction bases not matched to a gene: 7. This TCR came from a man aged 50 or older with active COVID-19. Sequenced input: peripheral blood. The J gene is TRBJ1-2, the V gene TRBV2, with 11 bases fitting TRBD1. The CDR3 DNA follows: TGTGCCAGCAGCCCCCGGGACAGGGGGACCTATGGCTACACCTTC. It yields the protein CASSPRDRGTYGYTF. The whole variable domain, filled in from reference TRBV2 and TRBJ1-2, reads EPEVTQTPSHQVTQMGQEVILRCVPISNHLYFYWYRQILGQKVEFLVSFYNNEISEKSEIFDDQFSVERPDGSNFTLKIRSTKLEDSAMYFCASSPRDRGTYGYTFGSGTRLTVV.